The T cell receptor beta chain under discussion was sequenced for a study of cytomegalovirus exposure and HLA in healthy donors. Study-wide results and limits: Three CMV-associated chains proved CMV antigen-specific in vitro. Some V segments (TRBV6-2 and TRBV6-3 among them) were excluded as indistinguishable.

Points on this clone: Its antigen is as yet unknown.

The PCR was carried out with 60 Vbeta primers and 13 Jbeta primers. Sequenced by immunoSEQ multiplex PCR; TCRdb stores in-frame clones only, minus some. This table has over 150,000 clones, roughly 89% appearing once. V lost 5 bases and J lost 6, with 10 bases in between. The CDR3 contains 12 residues. The germline V gene has CDR1 SQVTM and CDR2 ANQGSEA. The sample was PBMCs. This chain joins TRBV29-1 and TRBJ1-4; TRBD1 is a possible D gene (5 bases). The receptor was derived from a woman in her twenties or thirties in good health and CMV-seronegative. The CDR3 coding sequence is TGCAGCGTTCAGGGCAGGGATGAAAAACTGTTTTTT. The encoded protein is CSVQGRDEKLFF.